These 11 T cell receptor beta chains were all obtained from the same sample, sequenced in a study of T cells in Graves' hyperthyroidism and ophthalmopathy. Template material for amplifying TCR beta CDR3 regions consisted of RNA transcripts. When the TCR CDR3 underwent first-round RT-PCR, the HTBI primer set was used. MiXCR, run by TCRdb on the multiplex PCR reads, gives a single entry per CDR3 protein. The table shows more than 450,000 distinct CDR3 sequences, with just under 20% occurring only once. The sequencing sample was made of blood. The receptors were sampled from a man aged 35-49 years with Graves' ophthalmopathy.

This clonotype was seen at least ten times. V gene TRBV15 combines with J gene TRBJ2-7, with D tentatively TRBD1 or TRBD2 (5 bases each). V shed 8 bases and J shed 2 bases, with 16 bases lying between them. Germline lookup yields CDR1 LNHNV and CDR2 YYDKDF (reference sequence). CDR3 length equals 14 residues. CDR3 sequence reads: CATATGTEPYEQYF. In DNA form, the CDR3 reads TGTGCCACCGCGACGGGGACGGAACCCTACGAGCAGTACTTC. The full variable domain, rest sourced from reference TRBV15 and TRBJ2-7, is DAMVIQNPRYQVTQFGKPVTLSCSQTLNHNVMYWYQQKSSQAPKLLFHYYDKDFNNEADTPDNFQSRRPNTSFCFLDIRSPGLGDTAMYLCATATGTEPYEQYFGPGTRLTVT.

This chain joins TRBV5-5 and TRBJ1-1, with unresolved D. The CDR3 runs to 16 residues. The germline V gene encodes CDR1 SGHKS and CDR2 YYEKEE (reference sequence). V lost 0 bases to trimming and J lost 0 bases, with 12 bases between them. The CDR3 region is CASSLGLTLMNTEAFF. For the CDR3, the DNA is TGTGCCAGCAGCTTGGGCCTGACGCTGATGAACACTGAAGCTTTCTTT.

This clonotype appeared many times. V is TRBV7-3 and J is TRBJ2-1, with 11 bases identical to TRBD2. V dropped 3 bases and J dropped 4; count of bases not matched to a gene: 5. The CDR3 sequence is 16 residues long. The germline gives CDR1 SGHTA, CDR2 FQGTGA. As DNA, the CDR3 is TGTGCCAGCAGCTTCCAGACTAGCGGGGTTTACAATGAGCAGTTCTTC. It translates to CASSFQTSGVYNEQFF.

The chain links TRBV20-1 to TRBJ2-1; 7 nucleotides align to TRBD2. The CDR3 has 14 amino acids. After removal of 7 bases from V and 0 bases from J, the junction contained 6 bases not matched to a gene. Germline V gene sequence: CDR1 DFQATT, CDR2 SNEGSKA (reference sequence). The CDR3, as DNA: TGCAGTGTTCATAGCGGGTACTCCTACAATGAGCAGTTCTTC. It translates to CSVHSGYSYNEQFF.

This clonotype was counted only a few times. The chain couples TRBV7-8 to TRBJ1-2, with D perhaps TRBD1 (6 bases). This CDR3 comprises 15 residues. The germline CDR1 and CDR2 sequences are SGHVS and FQNEAQ. V was cut by 2 bases and J by 3 bases, with 13 bases left in between. DNA of the CDR3: TGTGCCAGCAGCTTAATGCCAGGGGTTTACTATGGCTACACCTTC. Translated, it gives CASSLMPGVYYGYTF.

This clonotype was observed many times. The chain combines TRBV28 with TRBJ2-7; D remains unclear. V was shortened by 3 bases and J by 1 base, with 10 bases between the two germline ends. Germline CDR1 and CDR2: MDHEN and SYDVKM. The CDR3 spans 14 residues. The CDR3 here is CASSFPHASYEQYF. In DNA, the CDR3 is TGTGCCAGCAGTTTCCCCCACGCATCCTACGAGCAGTACTTC.

The chain joins TRBV6-1 to TRBJ2-2, with D possibly being TRBD1 (5 bases). CDR3 length equals 15 residues. The V end lost 4 bases, the J end lost 2 bases, and 11 bases lay between the germline ends. CDR1 MNHNS and CDR2 SASEGT come from the germline V gene. This CDR3 is CASSGTPFNTGELFF. CDR3 coding DNA: TGTGCCAGCAGTGGGACACCATTTAACACCGGGGAGCTGTTTTTT.

This rearrangement joins TRBV7-6 to TRBJ1-1; 11 bases agree with TRBD1. The CDR3 contains 15 residues. J was trimmed by 2 bases and V by 5 bases; bases with no gene match: 4. CDR1 and CDR2 from the germline V gene are SGHVS and FNYEAQ. The CDR3 DNA is TGTGCCAGCAGCCCCCGGACAGGGGGCAACACTGAAGCTTTCTTT. It translates to CASSPRTGGNTEAFF.

V gene TRBV5-4 combines with J gene TRBJ1-6; D is unclear. This CDR3 is 15 amino acids long. V dropped 3 bases and J dropped 0 bases, with 7 bases sitting between them. Germline V lookup: CDR1 SGHNT, CDR2 YYREEE (reference sequence). The chain's CDR3 is CASSSRSSYNSPLHF. The CDR3 coding sequence is TGTGCCAGCAGCTCTCGAAGCTCCTATAATTCACCCCTCCACTTT.

This clonotype came up a few times. The chain employs TRBV5-1 and TRBJ1-5, with a tentative D call TRBD1 (5 bases). The CDR3 is 15 amino acids. V shed 3 bases and J shed 6 bases, with 16 bases lying between them. The germline V gene encodes CDR1 SGHRS and CDR2 YFSETQ. CDR3 residues: CASSSIPDITQPQHF. CDR3 DNA sequence: TGCGCCAGCAGCTCAATACCGGACATTACTCAGCCCCAGCATTTT.

This clonotype was observed many times. The chain carries TRBV4-1 and TRBJ2-5; D gene uncertain. Germline V gene sequence: CDR1 MGHRA, CDR2 YSYEKL. The CDR3 covers 12 residues. V dropped 1 base and J dropped 12 bases, with 12 bases sitting between them. CDR3 sequence (DNA): TGCGCCAGCAGCCAAGTCGACGGTTTGGAGTACTTC. Its protein is CASSQVDGLEYF.